The 27 T cell receptor beta chains below were found in one sample sequenced in a study of blood T cell repertoires in COVID-19. Profiled with immunoSEQ multiplex PCR; TCRdb holds only in-frame clones, not every one. The sample yields 60,000 to 95,000 clones, approximately 79% seen once. The sequencing input was peripheral blood. These TCRs come from a human donor with acute or convalescent COVID-19. The donor label of this sample is uncertain.

The chain employs TRBV19 and TRBJ2-7; 10 bases agree with TRBD1. Looked up from germline, CDR1 is LNHDA and CDR2 is SQIVND (reference sequence). The ends lost 6 bases at V and 3 bases at J; junction bases unmatched: 11. CDR3 length: 16 residues. The CDR3 DNA sequence: TGTGCCAGTAGCCGGAGCGGGACAGGGGATCTCTACGAGCAGTACTTC. It specifies CASSRSGTGDLYEQYF.

J is TRBJ2-3 and V is TRBV2; 9 bases are shared with TRBD2. The V and J ends lost 1 base and 4 bases, in that order; junction bases with no gene match: 9. The CDR3 consists of 17 residues. The germline V gene encodes CDR1 SNHLY and CDR2 FYNNEI. The DNA for the CDR3 is TGTGCCAGCAGTGAAGTCGCGAGTTCTAGCGGGGCAGATACGCAGTATTTT. As protein: CASSEVASSSGADTQYF.

This clone was seen a handful of times. This rearrangement joins TRBV3-1 (or the pseudogene TRBV3-2) to TRBJ1-3, with TRBD1 matching over 10 bases. This CDR3 is 16 amino acids long. Germline CDR1 LGHDT, CDR2 YNNKEL (reference sequence). V dropped 1 base and J dropped 7; count of bases not matched to a gene: 7. The CDR3 nucleotides are TGTGCCAGCAGCCAAGGGGGTATGGGACAGGGGAACACCATATATTTT. Residues: CASSQGGMGQGNTIYF.

Here the CDR3 DNA reads TGTGCCAGCAGTGCGACTAGCGGGGGGTACAATGAGCAGTTCTTC. This gives the protein CASSATSGGYNEQFF. The chain couples TRBV9 to TRBJ2-1, with TRBD2 matching 13 bases. V lost 5 bases to trimming and J lost 4 bases; unmatched junction nucleotides: 3. The CDR3 sequence is 15 residues long. Germline-derived CDR1 and CDR2 are SGDLS and YYNGEE.

Only a few counts were recorded for this clone. This chain joins TRBV10-2 and TRBJ2-3; 7 bases match TRBD2. CDR3 length: 16 amino acids. Germline CDR1 is WSHSY and CDR2 is SAAADI. The ends lost 4 bases at V and 5 bases at J; junction bases unmatched: 12. This CDR3 is CASSGGGLAVVDTQYF. CDR3 in DNA: TGCGCCAGCAGTGGGGGTGGGCTAGCGGTTGTAGATACGCAGTATTTT.

The V call is TRBV9, the J call TRBJ2-1, with D perhaps matching TRBD1 (5 bases). V was pared by 5 bases and J by 5 bases, with 17 bases between. The CDR3 sequence is 15 residues long. Germline CDR1 is SGDLS and CDR2 is YYNGEE. The CDR3 is CASSEEQGSDNEQFF. The CDR3 DNA sequence: TGTGCCAGCAGTGAAGAGCAGGGTTCCGACAATGAGCAGTTCTTC.

This clone was counted many times. The rearrangement joins TRBV18 to TRBJ2-7, with TRBD2 matching 14 bases. Unmatched junction bases numbered 5, after V lost 3 bases and J lost 7 bases. Germline CDR1 reads KGHSH; CDR2 reads LQKENI. The CDR3 loop spans 15 amino acids. The CDR3 loop reads CASSPRGLAGEEQYF. CDR3 in DNA: TGTGCCAGCTCACCCCGGGGACTAGCGGGAGAAGAGCAGTACTTC.

This clone came up once. This chain joins TRBV19 and TRBJ1-1; 9 nucleotides align to TRBD1. The CDR3 length is 16 residues. Trimming took 5 bases from V and 1 from J; bases not matched to a gene: 8. Germline V gives CDR1 LNHDA, CDR2 SQIVND (reference sequence). This CDR3 is CASSALTGGKNTEAFF. CDR3 sequence (DNA): TGTGCCAGTAGTGCACTGACAGGGGGAAAGAACACTGAAGCTTTCTTT.

The rearrangement links TRBV7-6 to TRBJ1-4; 7 bases are a match to TRBD1. CDR3 length: 16 amino acids. The germline V gene has CDR1 SGHVS and CDR2 FNYEAQ. V was clipped by 5 bases and J by 3 bases; unmatched bases: 9. DNA of the CDR3: TGTGCCAGCAGCCCGCGACAGGGACAGTCTAATGAAAAACTGTTTTTT. Translating gives CASSPRQGQSNEKLFF.

V gene TRBV5-5 combines with J gene TRBJ1-4, with TRBD1 matching 7 bases. Germline loops: CDR1 SGHKS, CDR2 YYEKEE (reference sequence). The V and J ends lost 5 bases and 7 bases, in that order; junction bases with no gene match: 8. CDR3 length equals 14 residues. For the CDR3, the DNA is TGTGCCAGCAGTCCCGGGACAGTTACTGAAAAACTGTTTTTT. It encodes CASSPGTVTEKLFF.

This chain uses TRBV19 with TRBJ2-5; 10 bases agree with TRBD2. Germline V gene lookup returns CDR1 LNHDA and CDR2 SQIVND (reference sequence). After removal of 6 bases from V and 9 bases from J, the junction contained 16 bases not matched to a gene. The CDR3 sequence is 16 residues long. CDR3 sequence reads: CASSSLERGGPGAQYF. CDR3 coding DNA: TGTGCCAGTAGCTCCCTGGAGCGGGGGGGCCCTGGGGCCCAGTACTTC.

The chain links TRBV5-1 to TRBJ2-2, with D unresolved. Per the germline V gene, CDR1 is SGHRS and CDR2 is YFSETQ. The CDR3 is made up of 15 amino acids. Trimming removed 0 bases from V and 0 bases from J, with 6 bases in between. As DNA, the CDR3 is TGCGCCAGCAGCTTGGACTTGTCGAACACCGGGGAGCTGTTTTTT. It yields the protein CASSLDLSNTGELFF.

The V and J genes are TRBV2 and TRBJ1-5; the D gene is possibly TRBD1 (5 bases). Looked up from germline, CDR1 is SNHLY and CDR2 is FYNNEI. Deletions cut 7 bases from V and 0 bases from J, with 16 bases between. The CDR3 has 16 amino acids. The CDR3 protein is CASTRDQGYSNQPQHF. CDR3 sequence (DNA): TGTGCCAGCACCAGAGATCAGGGTTATAGCAATCAGCCCCAGCATTTT.

V usage is TRBV28 and J usage is TRBJ2-7, with 10 bases fitting TRBD2. Germline values: CDR1 MDHEN, CDR2 SYDVKM. The CDR3 has 15 residues. The V segment lost 4 bases and the J segment 3 bases; nucleotides outside the gene matches: 6. The chain's CDR3 is CASSSPASGSYEQYF. CDR3 in DNA: TGTGCCAGCAGTTCCCCGGCTAGCGGGAGCTACGAGCAGTACTTC.

The chain's CDR3 is CASTRLEGAGNTIYF. Here the CDR3 DNA reads TGTGCCAGCACCCGCCTGGAAGGGGCAGGAAACACCATATATTTT. V usage is TRBV6-5 and J usage is TRBJ1-3; maybe TRBD1 (5 bases). With 7 bases removed from V and 4 bases from J, the gap between germline ends came to 17 bases. The CDR3 totals 15 residues. The germline CDR1 and CDR2 sequences are MNHEY and SVGAGI.

J is TRBJ1-5 and V is TRBV6-5; D remains ambiguous. Trimming took 6 bases from V and 1 from J, leaving 13 bases between them. This CDR3 has 15 residues. The V gene's germline CDR1 is MNHEY and CDR2 SVGAGI. CDR3 sequence: CASRYRGGSNQPQHF. The CDR3 DNA reads as TGTGCCAGCAGATACCGCGGTGGGAGCAATCAGCCCCAGCATTTT.

This clone showed up just a few times. The rearrangement links TRBV6-5 to TRBJ1-1; possibly TRBD1 for D (5 bases). The CDR3 has 14 amino acids. V lost 0 bases, J lost 4 bases, and 9 bases lay in between. Germline V gene data show CDR1 as MNHEY and CDR2 as SVGAGI. DNA for the CDR3: TGTGCCAGCAGTTACTCCAGGGTTGCCACTGAAGCTTTCTTT. Its translation: CASSYSRVATEAFF.

The V gene is TRBV9, the J gene TRBJ2-5; TRBD1 might be the D (5 bases). Germline CDR1 reads SGDLS; CDR2 reads YYNGEE. The CDR3 contains 12 residues. The V end was cut by 4 bases, the J end by 3 bases, with 7 bases between. This chain's CDR3 is CASSPGKETQYF. Written as DNA, the CDR3 is TGTGCCAGCAGCCCAGGGAAAGAGACCCAGTACTTC.

The genes are TRBV6-6 and TRBJ1-4, with TRBD1 as a possible D gene (6 bases). Germline CDR1 MNHNY, CDR2 SVGAGI (reference sequence). Trimming cost V 6 bases and J 3 bases, with 14 bases left between them. This CDR3 is 15 amino acids long. CDR3 residues: CASRLQGRANEKLFF. The CDR3 DNA reads as TGTGCCAGCAGGCTCCAGGGGCGTGCTAATGAAAAACTGTTTTTT.

V and J are TRBV6-1 and TRBJ1-5, with D uncertain. Trimming left V 1 base short and J 7 bases short, with 11 bases between. The CDR3 runs to 14 residues. Germline values: CDR1 MNHNS, CDR2 SASEGT. The CDR3 bases are TGTGCCAGCAGTGAAGGAGGGCGGCGGCAGCCCCAGCATTTT. Amino acid sequence: CASSEGGRRQPQHF.

The gene calls are TRBV20-1 and TRBJ2-4; TRBD2 might be the D (5 bases). The V end was cut by 3 bases, the J end by 9 bases, with 12 bases between. CDR1 is DFQATT, CDR2 SNEGSKA, per germline (reference sequence). The CDR3 runs to 12 residues. CDR3 protein: CSASKGVSIQYF. The DNA of the CDR3 is TGCAGTGCTAGTAAGGGAGTGAGCATTCAGTACTTC.

The chain uses TRBV9 and TRBJ1-6; 8 bases are shared with TRBD1. Per germline, CDR1 SGDLS and CDR2 YYNGEE. The length of the CDR3 is 15 residues. V lost 4 bases to trimming and J lost 7 bases; unmatched junction nucleotides: 7. The CDR3 reads CASSPTTGVNSPLHF. The DNA for the CDR3 is TGTGCCAGCAGCCCGACGACAGGGGTCAATTCACCCCTCCACTTT.

This clone occurred a few times. The V and J genes are TRBV18 and TRBJ2-1; 10 positions match TRBD1. V gave up 4 bases and J gave up 3 bases; unmatched junction bases: 3. Looked up from germline, CDR1 is KGHSH and CDR2 is LQKENI. The CDR3 runs to 15 residues. For the CDR3, the DNA is TGTGCCAGCTCACACCGGGACAGGGGCTACAATGAGCAGTTCTTC. Translated, it gives CASSHRDRGYNEQFF.

The genes are TRBV18 and TRBJ1-1; no reliable D call. V was cut by 6 bases and J by 1 base, with 12 bases left in between. Germline V gene sequence: CDR1 KGHSH, CDR2 LQKENI. CDR3 size: 14 residues. CDR3 coding DNA: TGTGCCAGCTCCCCGGGTTCGCCGAACACTGAAGCTTTCTTT. Translating it yields CASSPGSPNTEAFF. The full variable domain, rest sourced from reference TRBV18 and TRBJ1-1, is NAGVMQNPRHLVRRRGQEARLRCSPMKGHSHVYWYRQLPEEGLKFMVYLQKENIIDESGMPKERFSAEFPKEGPSILRIQQVVRGDSAAYFCASSPGSPNTEAFFGQGTRLTVV.

This chain joins TRBV11-2 and TRBJ1-1, with TRBD1 as a possible D gene (5 bases). Germline CDR1 SGHAT, CDR2 FQNNGV. The CDR3 loop spans 13 amino acids. V lost 5 bases and J lost 7, with 14 bases in between. Written as DNA, the CDR3 is TGTGCCAGCAGCCACGGGGGGGGAGTTGAAGCTTTCTTT. It translates to CASSHGGGVEAFF. The variable domain in full, with the rest retrieved from reference TRBV11-2 and TRBJ1-1, is EAGVAQSPRYKIIEKRQSVAFWCNPISGHATLYWYQQILGQGPKLLIQFQNNGVVDDSQLPKDRFSAERLKGVDSTLKIQPAKLEDSAVYLCASSHGGGVEAFFGQGTRLTVV.

The CDR3 protein is CAAGAQETQYF. The DNA for the CDR3 is TGTGCCGCAGGGGCACAAGAGACCCAGTACTTC. The chain employs TRBV12-3 or TRBV12-4 and TRBJ2-5; D perhaps matches TRBD1 (6 bases). The germline V and J ends were trimmed by 11 bases and 2 bases, with 9 bases remaining between them. The CDR3 is 11 amino acids.

The chain employs TRBV3-1 (or the pseudogene TRBV3-2) and TRBJ1-4, with TRBD1 matching 7 bases. V gave up 6 bases and J gave up 2 bases; unmatched junction bases: 3. Per germline, CDR1 LGHDT and CDR2 YNNKEL (reference sequence). CDR3 length equals 14 residues. The CDR3 nucleotides read TGTGCCAGCAGTGACAGGGTTACTAATGAAAAACTGTTTTTT. Translated: CASSDRVTNEKLFF.